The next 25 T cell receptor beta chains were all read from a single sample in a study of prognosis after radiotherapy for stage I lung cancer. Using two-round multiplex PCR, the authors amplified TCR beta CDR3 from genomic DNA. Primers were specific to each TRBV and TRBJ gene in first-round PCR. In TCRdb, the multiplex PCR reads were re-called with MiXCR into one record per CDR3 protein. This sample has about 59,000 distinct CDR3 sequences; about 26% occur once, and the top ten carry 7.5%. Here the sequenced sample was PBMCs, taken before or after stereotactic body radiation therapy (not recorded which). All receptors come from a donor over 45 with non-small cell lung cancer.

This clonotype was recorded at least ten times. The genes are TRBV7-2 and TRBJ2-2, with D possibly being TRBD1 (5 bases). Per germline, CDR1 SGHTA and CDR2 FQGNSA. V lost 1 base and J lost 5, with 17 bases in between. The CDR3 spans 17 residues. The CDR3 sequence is CASSLEGSGAGTGELFF. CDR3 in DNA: TGTGCCAGCAGCTTAGAAGGGTCTGGGGCCGGGACCGGGGAGCTGTTTTTT.

This CDR3 is CASSVSSGGGETQYF. The CDR3 coding sequence is TGTGCCAGCAGCGTGTCTAGCGGGGGGGGAGAGACCCAGTACTTC. This rearrangement joins TRBV9 to TRBJ2-5; 12 bases are shared with TRBD2. Germline CDR1 SGDLS, CDR2 YYNGEE. CDR3 size: 15 residues. V dropped 2 bases and J dropped 4; count of bases not matched to a gene: 3.

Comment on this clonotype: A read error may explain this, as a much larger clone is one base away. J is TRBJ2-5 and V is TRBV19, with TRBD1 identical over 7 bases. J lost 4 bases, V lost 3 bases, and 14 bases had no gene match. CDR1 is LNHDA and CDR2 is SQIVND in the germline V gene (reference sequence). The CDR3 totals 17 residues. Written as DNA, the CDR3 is TGTGCCAGTAGTATGACCAGGCAGGGGGAGCGCCGAGAGACCCAGTACTTC. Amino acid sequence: CASSMTRQGERRETQYF.

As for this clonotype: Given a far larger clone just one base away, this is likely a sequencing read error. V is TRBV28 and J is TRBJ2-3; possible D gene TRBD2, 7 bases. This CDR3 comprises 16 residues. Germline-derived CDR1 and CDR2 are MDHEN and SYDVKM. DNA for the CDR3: TGTGCCATCAGTCCTCCCCGAGGGGGGGCAACAGATACGCAGTATTTT. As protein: CAISPPRGGATDTQYF.

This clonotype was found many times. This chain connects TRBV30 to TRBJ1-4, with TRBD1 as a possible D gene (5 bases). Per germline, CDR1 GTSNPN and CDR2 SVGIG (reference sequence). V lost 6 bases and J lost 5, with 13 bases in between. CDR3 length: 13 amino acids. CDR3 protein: CACLRGANEKLFF. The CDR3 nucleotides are TGTGCCTGCCTACGTGGGGCAAATGAAAAACTGTTTTTT.

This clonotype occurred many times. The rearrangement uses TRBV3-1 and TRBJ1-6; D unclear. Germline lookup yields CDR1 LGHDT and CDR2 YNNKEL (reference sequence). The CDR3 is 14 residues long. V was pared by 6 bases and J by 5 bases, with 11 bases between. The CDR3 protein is CASRPHRDNSPLHF. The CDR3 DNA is TGTGCCAGCAGACCTCACCGGGATAATTCACCCCTCCACTTT. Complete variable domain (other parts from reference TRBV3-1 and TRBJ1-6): DTAVSQTPKYLVTQMGNDKSIKCEQNLGHDTMYWYKQDSKKFLKIMFSYNNKELIINETVPNRFSPKSPDKAHLNLHINSLELGDSAVYFCASRPHRDNSPLHFGNGTRLTVT.

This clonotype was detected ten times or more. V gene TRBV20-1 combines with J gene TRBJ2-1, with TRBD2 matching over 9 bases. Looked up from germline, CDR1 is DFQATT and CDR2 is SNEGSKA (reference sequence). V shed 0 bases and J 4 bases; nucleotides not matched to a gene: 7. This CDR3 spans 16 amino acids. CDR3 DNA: TGCAGTGCTAGAGATTCGTTGCGGGGGGGATACAATGAGCAGTTCTTC. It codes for CSARDSLRGGYNEQFF.

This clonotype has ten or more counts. DNA of the CDR3: TGTGCCTGGAGTGTGGGGCAGGGGTCGACGTATGGCTACACCTTC. Amino acid sequence: CAWSVGQGSTYGYTF. This chain connects TRBV30 to TRBJ1-2; possibly TRBD1 for D (6 bases). CDR1 GTSNPN and CDR2 SVGIG come from the germline V gene (reference sequence). The germline V and J ends were trimmed by 0 bases and 5 bases, with 16 bases remaining between them. The CDR3 runs to 15 residues.

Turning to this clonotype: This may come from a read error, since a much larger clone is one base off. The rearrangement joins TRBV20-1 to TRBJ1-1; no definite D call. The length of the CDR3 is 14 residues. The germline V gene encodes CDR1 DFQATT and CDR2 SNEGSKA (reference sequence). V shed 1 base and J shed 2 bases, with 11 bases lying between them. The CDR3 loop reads CSARGPECNTEAFF. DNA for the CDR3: TGCAGTGCTAGAGGTCCAGAATGTAACACTGAAGCTTTCTTT.

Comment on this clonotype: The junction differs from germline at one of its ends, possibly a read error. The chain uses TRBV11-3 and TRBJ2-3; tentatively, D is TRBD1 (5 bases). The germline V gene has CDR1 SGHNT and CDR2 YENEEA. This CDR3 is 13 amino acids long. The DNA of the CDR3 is TGTGACAGCAGCCATCAGGGCAAAGATACGCAGTATTTT. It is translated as CDSSHQGKDTQYF.

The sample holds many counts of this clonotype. Here the CDR3 DNA reads TGTGCCAGCAGCGTAGGTAGTTCTGGAAACACCATATATTTT. It encodes CASSVGSSGNTIYF. The gene calls are TRBV9 and TRBJ1-3; D gene ambiguous. The V gene lost 0 bases and the J gene lost 1 base, with 5 bases spanning the gap. The CDR3 totals 14 residues. The germline CDR1 and CDR2 sequences are SGDLS and YYNGEE. The whole variable domain, remainder taken from reference TRBV9 and TRBJ1-3, is DSGVTQTPKHLITATGQRVTLRCSPRSGDLSVYWYQQSLDQGLQFLIQYYNGEERAKGNILERFSAQQFPDLHSELNLSSLELGDSALYFCASSVGSSGNTIYFGEGSWLTVV.

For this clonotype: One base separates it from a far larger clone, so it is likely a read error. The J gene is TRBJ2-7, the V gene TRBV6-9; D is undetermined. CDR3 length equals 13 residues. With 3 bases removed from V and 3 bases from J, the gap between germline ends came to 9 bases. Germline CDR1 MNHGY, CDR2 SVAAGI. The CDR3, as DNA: TGTGCCAGCAGTTACGCGAATGACTACGAGCAGTACTTC. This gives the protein CASSYANDYEQYF.

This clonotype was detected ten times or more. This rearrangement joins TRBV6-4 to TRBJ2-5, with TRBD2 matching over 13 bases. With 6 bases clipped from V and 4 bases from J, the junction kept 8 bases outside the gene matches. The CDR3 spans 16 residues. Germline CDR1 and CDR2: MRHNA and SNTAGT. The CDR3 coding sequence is TGTGCCAGCAGAGCTACTAGCGGGGGGGCCGCAGAGACCCAGTACTTC. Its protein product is CASRATSGGAAETQYF.

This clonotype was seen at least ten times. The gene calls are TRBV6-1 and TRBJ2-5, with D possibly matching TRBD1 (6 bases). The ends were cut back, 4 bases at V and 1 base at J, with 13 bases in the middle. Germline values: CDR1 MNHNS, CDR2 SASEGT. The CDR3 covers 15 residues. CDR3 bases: TGTGCCAGCAGTGTATTTGCAGGGGTCCAAGAGACCCAGTACTTC. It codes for CASSVFAGVQETQYF.

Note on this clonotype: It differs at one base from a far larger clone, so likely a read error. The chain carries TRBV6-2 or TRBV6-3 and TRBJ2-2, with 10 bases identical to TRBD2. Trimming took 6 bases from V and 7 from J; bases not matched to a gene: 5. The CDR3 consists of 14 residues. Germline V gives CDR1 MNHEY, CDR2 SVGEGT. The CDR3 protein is CASRVTSGYGELFF. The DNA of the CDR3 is TGTGCCAGCAGAGTGACTAGCGGGTACGGGGAGCTGTTTTTT.

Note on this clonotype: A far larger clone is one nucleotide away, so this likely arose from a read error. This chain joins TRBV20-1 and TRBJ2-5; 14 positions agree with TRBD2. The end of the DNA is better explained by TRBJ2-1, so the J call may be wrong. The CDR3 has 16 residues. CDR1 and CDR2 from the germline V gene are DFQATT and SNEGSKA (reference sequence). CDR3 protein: CSASRTSGGIKNEQFF. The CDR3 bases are TGCAGTGCTAGTCGGACTAGCGGGGGGATTAAAAATGAGCAGTTCTTC.

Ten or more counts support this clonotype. The CDR3 is CASTAASGGLSYEQYF. The CDR3 DNA reads TGTGCCAGCACCGCCGCTAGCGGGGGCCTCTCCTACGAGCAGTACTTC. The J gene is TRBJ2-7, the V gene TRBV28; 10 bases agree with TRBD2. The germline CDR1 and CDR2 sequences are MDHEN and SYDVKM. The J segment lost 0 bases and the V segment lost 7 bases, leaving 9 bases of the junction unmatched. The CDR3 consists of 16 residues.

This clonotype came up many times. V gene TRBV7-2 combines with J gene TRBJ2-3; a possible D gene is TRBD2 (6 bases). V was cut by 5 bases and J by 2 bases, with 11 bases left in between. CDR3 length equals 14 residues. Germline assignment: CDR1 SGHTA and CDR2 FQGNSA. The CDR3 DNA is TGTGCCAGCAGCCCAGGGACTGCCACAGATACGCAGTATTTT. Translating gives CASSPGTATDTQYF.

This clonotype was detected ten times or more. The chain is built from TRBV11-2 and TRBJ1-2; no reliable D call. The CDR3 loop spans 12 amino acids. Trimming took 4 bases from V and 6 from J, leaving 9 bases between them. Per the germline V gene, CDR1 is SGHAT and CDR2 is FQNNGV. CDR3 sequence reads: CASSSLGDGYTF. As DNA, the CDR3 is TGTGCCAGCAGCTCGTTGGGAGATGGCTACACCTTC.

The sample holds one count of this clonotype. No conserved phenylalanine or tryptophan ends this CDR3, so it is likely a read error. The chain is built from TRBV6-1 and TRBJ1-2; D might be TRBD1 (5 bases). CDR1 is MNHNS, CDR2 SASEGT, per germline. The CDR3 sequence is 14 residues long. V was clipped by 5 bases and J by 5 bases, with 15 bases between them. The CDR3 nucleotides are TGTGCCAGCAGTCGAACGGCGGGGACTTATGGCTACACCTTA. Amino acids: CASSRTAGTYGYTL.

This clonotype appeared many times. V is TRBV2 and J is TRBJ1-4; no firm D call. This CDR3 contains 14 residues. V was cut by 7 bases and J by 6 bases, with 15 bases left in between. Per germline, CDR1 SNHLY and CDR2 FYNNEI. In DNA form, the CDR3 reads TGTGCCAGCACCAGGACTGAATCCGATGAAAAACTGTTTTTT. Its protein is CASTRTESDEKLFF.

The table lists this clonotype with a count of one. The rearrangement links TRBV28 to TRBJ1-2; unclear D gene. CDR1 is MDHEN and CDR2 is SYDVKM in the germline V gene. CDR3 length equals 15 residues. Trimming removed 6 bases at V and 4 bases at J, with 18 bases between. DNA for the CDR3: TGTGCCAGCAGCCCCGGTAGGGTGATAGGCTATGGCTACACCTTC. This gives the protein CASSPGRVIGYGYTF.

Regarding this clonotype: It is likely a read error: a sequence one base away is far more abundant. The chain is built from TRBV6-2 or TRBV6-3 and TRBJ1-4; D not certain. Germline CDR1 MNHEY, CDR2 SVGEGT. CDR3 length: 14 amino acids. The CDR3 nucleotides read TGTGTCAGCAGGCCCCTCGGACTAAATGAAAAACTGTTTTTT. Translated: CVSRPLGLNEKLFF.

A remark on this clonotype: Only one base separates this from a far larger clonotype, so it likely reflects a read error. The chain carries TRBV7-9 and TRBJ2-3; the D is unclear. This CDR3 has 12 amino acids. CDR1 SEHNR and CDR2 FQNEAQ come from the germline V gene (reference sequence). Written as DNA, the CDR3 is TGTGCCAGCAGCTTAAAGGCAGATACGAAGTATTTT. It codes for CASSLKADTKYF. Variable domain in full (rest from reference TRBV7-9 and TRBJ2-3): DTGVSQNPRHKITKRGQNVTFRCDPISEHNRLYWYRQTLGQGPEFLTYFQNEAQLEKSRLLSDRFSAERPKGSFSTLEIQRTEQGDSAMYLCASSLKADTKYFGPGTRLTVL.

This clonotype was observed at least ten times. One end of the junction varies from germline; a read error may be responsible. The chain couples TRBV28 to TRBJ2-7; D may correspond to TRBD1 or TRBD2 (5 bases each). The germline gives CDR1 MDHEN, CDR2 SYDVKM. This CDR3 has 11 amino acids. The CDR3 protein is CASSNGAPRNF. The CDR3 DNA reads TGTGCCAGCAGTAACGGGGCCCCCAGAAACTTC. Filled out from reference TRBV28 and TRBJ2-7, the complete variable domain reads DVKVTQSSRYLVKRTGEKVFLECVQDMDHENMFWYRQDPGLGLRLIYFSYDVKMKEKGDIPEGYSVSREKKERFSLILESASTNQTSMYLCASSNGAPRNFGPGTRLTVT.